These 29 T cell receptor beta chains originate from one sample sequenced in a study of blood T cell repertoires in COVID-19. Sequenced by immunoSEQ multiplex PCR; TCRdb stores in-frame clones only, minus some. The sample records a few hundred thousand clones, nearly 90% being singletons. Material for sequencing was PBMCs or T cells enriched from blood (not recorded which). These receptors came from a woman between 18 and 29 years old with acute COVID-19.

This clone was counted once. The chain combines TRBV9 with TRBJ1-1; tentative D call: TRBD1 (5 bases). This CDR3 contains 14 residues. Trimming pared 0 bases from V and 0 bases from J, leaving 6 bases between. CDR1 is SGDLS, CDR2 YYNGEE, per germline. CDR3 DNA sequence: TGTGCCAGCAGCGTAGGACAGATGAACACTGAAGCTTTCTTT. It is translated as CASSVGQMNTEAFF.

V gene TRBV7-9 combines with J gene TRBJ1-1; maybe TRBD1 (5 bases). In germline, CDR1 is SEHNR, CDR2 FQNEAQ (reference sequence). CDR3 length equals 13 residues. V gave up 5 bases and J gave up 11 bases, with 18 bases separating them. CDR3 region: CASSPTPVKGAFF. In DNA form, the CDR3 reads TGTGCCAGCAGCCCGACCCCCGTTAAGGGGGCTTTCTTT.

This clone was seen more than once but under ten times. The chain combines TRBV30 with TRBJ1-1; 8 bases match TRBD1. With 5 bases clipped from V and 4 bases from J, the junction kept 12 bases outside the gene matches. The CDR3 runs to 15 residues. Looked up from germline, CDR1 is GTSNPN and CDR2 is SVGIG (reference sequence). The DNA for the CDR3 is TGTGCCTGGTGGCGACAGGGGCTGAGGAGCACTGAAGCTTTCTTT. It translates to CAWWRQGLRSTEAFF.

The V and J genes are TRBV6-4 and TRBJ2-1, with D perhaps TRBD2 (5 bases). V gave up 4 bases and J gave up 2 bases, with 12 bases separating them. This CDR3 is built from 15 residues. Germline CDR1 MRHNA, CDR2 SNTAGT. CDR3 in DNA: TGTGCCAGCAGTGCCTACCTAGCAGCCTACAATGAGCAGTTCTTC. Translated, it gives CASSAYLAAYNEQFF.

The V gene is TRBV5-1, the J gene TRBJ2-3; TRBD2 matches 11 bases. V lost 0 bases to trimming and J lost 1 base; unmatched junction nucleotides: 1. CDR1 SGHRS and CDR2 YFSETQ come from the germline V gene. The CDR3 is 16 residues long. The CDR3 spells CASSLVGLAGTDTQYF. The CDR3 DNA reads as TGCGCCAGCAGCTTGGTGGGACTAGCGGGCACAGATACGCAGTATTTT.

The chain combines TRBV2 with TRBJ2-5; 9 bases line up with TRBD2. The CDR3 is made up of 18 amino acids. Germline V CDR1 and CDR2: SNHLY, FYNNEI. The junction had 14 bases not matched to a gene; V was cut back by 6 bases and J by 0 bases. The CDR3 reads CASRGLAGPGGYQETQYF. The CDR3 DNA reads as TGTGCCAGCAGAGGGCTAGCGGGACCAGGGGGATACCAAGAGACCCAGTACTTC.

This chain uses TRBV5-1 with TRBJ2-3, with D unresolved. The CDR3 is 11 residues long. CDR1 and CDR2 (germline): SGHRS, YFSETQ. Trimming took off 7 bases at V and 1 base at J, with 4 bases between the two ends. CDR3 sequence: CASRRTDTQYF. DNA of the CDR3: TGCGCCAGCCGTCGCACAGATACGCAGTATTTT.

A few counts support this clone. This chain connects TRBV6-4 to TRBJ2-1, with 8 positions matching TRBD2. CDR1 MRHNA and CDR2 SNTAGT come from the germline V gene. Trimming at V came to 4 bases and at J to 7 bases, leaving 9 bases not matched to a gene. The CDR3 contains 15 residues. CDR3: CASSVLSGTMNEQFF. DNA of the CDR3: TGTGCCAGCAGTGTCCTTAGCGGGACAATGAATGAGCAGTTCTTC.

This chain joins TRBV6-2 or TRBV6-3 and TRBJ1-1, with D maybe TRBD1 (6 bases). The CDR3 sequence is 17 residues long. Germline V gene sequence: CDR1 MNHEY, CDR2 SVGEGT. V was shortened by 1 base and J by 1 base, with 16 bases between the two germline ends. The CDR3 reads CASSYFPTTGTNTEAFF. For the CDR3, the DNA is TGTGCCAGCAGTTACTTTCCAACGACAGGAACGAACACTGAAGCTTTCTTT.

This chain uses TRBV4-2 with TRBJ1-2, with TRBD1 as a possible D gene (5 bases). Trimming left V 0 bases short and J 3 bases short, with 14 bases between. Germline CDR1 is LGHNA and CDR2 is YNFKEQ. The CDR3 is 16 residues long. The CDR3 here is CASSQESEGADYGYTF. The CDR3 region has the DNA TGTGCCAGCAGCCAAGAGTCTGAAGGGGCGGACTATGGCTACACCTTC.

The chain couples TRBV19 to TRBJ1-1; D unresolved. V lost 3 bases to trimming and J lost 2 bases, with 4 bases between them. CDR1 LNHDA and CDR2 SQIVND come from the germline V gene (reference sequence). CDR3 size: 12 residues. CDR3 nucleotides: TGTGCCAGTAGTATCCCTAACACTGAAGCTTTCTTT. Translating gives CASSIPNTEAFF.

This chain joins TRBV18 and TRBJ1-3; no clear D. Trimming took 2 bases from V and 10 from J, leaving 9 bases between them. In germline, CDR1 is KGHSH, CDR2 LQKENI. The CDR3 consists of 12 residues. This chain's CDR3 is CASSPARGTIYF. The CDR3 DNA is TGTGCCAGCTCACCAGCCAGAGGTACCATATATTTT.

The genes are TRBV27 and TRBJ2-3; TRBD1 aligns across 11 bases. Germline V gene data show CDR1 as MNHEY and CDR2 as SMNVEV (reference sequence). Losses at the gene ends were 4 bases for V and 6 bases for J; bases not matched to a gene: 9. The CDR3 covers 16 residues. This CDR3 reads CASSSHRTGGLDTQYF. DNA of the CDR3: TGTGCCAGCAGTTCCCATCGGACAGGGGGCCTGGATACGCAGTATTTT.

The chain employs TRBV6-5 and TRBJ2-3; 9 positions match TRBD2. The CDR3 has 15 residues. Germline assignment: CDR1 MNHEY and CDR2 SVGAGI. Trimming took 7 bases from V and 9 from J; bases not matched to a gene: 14. The CDR3 is CASNDMPSGEGTQYF. CDR3 DNA: TGTGCCAGCAACGATATGCCTAGCGGGGAGGGAACGCAGTATTTT.

The rearrangement uses TRBV19 and TRBJ2-1, with 11 bases matching TRBD1. The ends lost 4 bases at V and 6 bases at J; junction bases unmatched: 5. The germline V gene encodes CDR1 LNHDA and CDR2 SQIVND (reference sequence). This CDR3 spans 15 amino acids. CDR3 residues: CASSTDRGRPNEQFF. Here the CDR3 DNA reads TGTGCCAGTAGTACGGACAGGGGGCGTCCCAATGAGCAGTTCTTC.

The chain joins TRBV28 to TRBJ1-5; no clear D. The CDR3 spans 15 residues. The ends were cut back, 4 bases at V and 6 bases at J, with 16 bases in the middle. Germline loops: CDR1 MDHEN, CDR2 SYDVKM. The CDR3 reads CASSSPYVASQPQHF. CDR3 in DNA: TGTGCCAGCAGTTCTCCATACGTGGCCAGTCAGCCCCAGCATTTT.

The V and J genes are TRBV27 and TRBJ1-2, with a tentative D call TRBD1 (6 bases). V was trimmed by 6 bases and J by 3 bases, leaving 14 bases between them. This CDR3 comprises 14 residues. Germline loops: CDR1 MNHEY, CDR2 SMNVEV (reference sequence). Written as DNA, the CDR3 is TGTGCCAGCAGGTCTACAGGGAATTACTATGGCTACACCTTC. It yields the protein CASRSTGNYYGYTF.

On this clone: The identical CDR3 is also encoded by other nucleotide sequences in the sample. J is TRBJ2-6 and V is TRBV5-1; a possible D gene is TRBD1 (6 bases). The CDR3 sequence is 16 residues long. Germline lookup yields CDR1 SGHRS and CDR2 YFSETQ. V was clipped by 0 bases and J by 0 bases, with 7 bases between them. For the CDR3, the DNA is TGCGCCAGCAGCTTGGTAGGGGGCTCTGGGGCCAACGTCCTGACTTTC. It codes for CASSLVGGSGANVLTF.

This clone was counted a single time. V gene TRBV28 combines with J gene TRBJ2-7; D is undetermined. This CDR3 is 12 amino acids long. The ends were cut back, 5 bases at V and 6 bases at J, with 11 bases in the middle. Germline V CDR1 and CDR2: MDHEN, SYDVKM. The CDR3 is CASSLRLGEQYF. CDR3 DNA sequence: TGTGCCAGCAGTCTACGGCTAGGCGAGCAGTACTTC.

This chain joins TRBV11-2 and TRBJ1-2; D is uncertain. This CDR3 is 13 amino acids long. The ends were cut back, 1 base at V and 2 bases at J, with 5 bases in the middle. Germline V gene sequence: CDR1 SGHAT, CDR2 FQNNGV. This chain's CDR3 is CASSLVANYGYTF. In DNA form, the CDR3 reads TGTGCCAGCAGCTTAGTGGCCAACTATGGCTACACCTTC.

This sequence joins TRBV6-2 or TRBV6-3 and TRBJ2-5, with D uncertain. Trimming stripped 2 bases from V and 5 bases from J, with 3 bases between. Germline V CDR1 and CDR2: MNHEY, SVGEGT. The CDR3 consists of 11 residues. CDR3 in DNA: TGTGCCAGCAGTTACCTTGAGACCCAGTACTTC. It is translated as CASSYLETQYF.

The chain uses TRBV2 and TRBJ1-1; D gene ambiguous. The CDR3 contains 11 residues. V was trimmed by 7 bases and J by 6 bases, leaving 9 bases between them. Germline values: CDR1 SNHLY, CDR2 FYNNEI. Here the CDR3 DNA reads TGTGCCAGCATAGATGAGGCTGAAGCTTTCTTT. This codes for CASIDEAEAFF.

The chain combines TRBV14 with TRBJ2-7; D possibly corresponds to TRBD2 (5 bases). Germline CDR1 SGHDN, CDR2 FVKESK. Deletions cut 8 bases from V and 5 bases from J, with 13 bases between. CDR3 size: 12 residues. This chain's CDR3 is CASGETRHEQYF. The CDR3 region has the DNA TGTGCCAGCGGGGAGACAAGACACGAGCAGTACTTC.

V gene TRBV14 combines with J gene TRBJ1-6; D remains unclear. The germline V and J ends were trimmed by 9 bases and 9 bases, with 15 bases remaining between them. Germline V CDR1 and CDR2: SGHDN, FVKESK. This CDR3 is 13 amino acids long. The CDR3 DNA is TGTGCCAGGGGAGACTGGGGTGGTTCACCCCTCCACTTT. As protein: CARGDWGGSPLHF. The variable domain in full, completed from reference TRBV14 and TRBJ1-6, reads EAGVTQFPSHSVIEKGQTVTLRCDPISGHDNLYWYRRVMGKEIKFLLHFVKESKQDESGMPNNRFLAERTGGTYSTLKVQPAELEDSGVYFCARGDWGGSPLHFGNGTRLTVT.

The sample holds one count of this clone. The rearrangement uses TRBV7-2 and TRBJ2-2, with a weak D call TRBD2 (6 bases). V was trimmed by 0 bases and J by 5 bases, leaving 10 bases between them. Germline V lookup: CDR1 SGHTA, CDR2 FQGNSA. There are 15 residues in the CDR3. The CDR3 DNA is TGTGCCAGCAGCTTAGCGGGAGGTCGGACCGGGGAGCTGTTTTTT. It is translated as CASSLAGGRTGELFF. Full variable domain (missing parts from reference TRBV7-2 and TRBJ2-2): GAGVSQSPSNKVTEKGKDVELRCDPISGHTALYWYRQSLGQGLEFLIYFQGNSAPDKSGLPSDRFSAERTGGSVSTLTIQRTQQEDSAVYLCASSLAGGRTGELFFGEGSRLTVL.

This clone was counted a single time. This chain connects TRBV7-9 to TRBJ2-3; D gene ambiguous. Germline V gene lookup returns CDR1 SEHNR and CDR2 FQNEAQ (reference sequence). The CDR3 totals 13 residues. V was trimmed by 5 bases and J by 4 bases, leaving 10 bases between them. CDR3 protein: CASSRGSPDTQYF. DNA of the CDR3: TGTGCCAGCAGCCGAGGTTCTCCAGATACGCAGTATTTT. Complete variable domain (other parts from reference TRBV7-9 and TRBJ2-3): DTGVSQNPRHKITKRGQNVTFRCDPISEHNRLYWYRQTLGQGPEFLTYFQNEAQLEKSRLLSDRFSAERPKGSFSTLEIQRTEQGDSAMYLCASSRGSPDTQYFGPGTRLTVL.

The chain is built from TRBV15 and TRBJ1-2; TRBD1 matches 7 bases. This CDR3 region has 14 residues. From germline, CDR1 is LNHNV and CDR2 YYDKDF (reference sequence). The trim removed 0 bases at V and 7 bases at J, leaving 5 bases unmatched. Here the CDR3 reads CATSRDRGLPGYTF. CDR3 bases: TGTGCCACCAGCAGAGATAGGGGGCTCCCTGGCTACACCTTC.

The chain joins TRBV4-2 to TRBJ2-7, with TRBD1 matching 9 bases. Germline lookup yields CDR1 LGHNA and CDR2 YNFKEQ. The V gene end was trimmed by 0 bases and the J gene end by 5 bases; junction bases not matched to a gene: 5. CDR3 length equals 15 residues. The CDR3 DNA is TGTGCCAGCAGCCAAGACCCCGGGACAGGGAACGAGCAGTACTTC. It codes for CASSQDPGTGNEQYF.

The chain has TRBV24-1 and TRBJ2-7, with 8 bases identical to TRBD1. The CDR3 consists of 16 residues. CDR1 and CDR2 (germline): KGHDR, SFDVKD. Losses at the gene ends were 5 bases for V and 1 base for J; bases not matched to a gene: 9. DNA of the CDR3: TGTGCCACCAGTGCCTCGGACAGGGCCATATCCTACGAGCAGTACTTC. Its protein is CATSASDRAISYEQYF.